The clone carrying this T cell receptor beta chain turned up a few times. The data derive from a study of blood T cells in healthy people across ages. Then a second PCR, running roughly 7 to 11 cycles, was carried out with a sample-barcoded 5' primer and a J-beta primer mix. TCRdb recomputed calls from the 5' RACE reads with MiXCR, one row per CDR3 protein. The sample records fewer than 2 million distinct CDR3 sequences, 30% to 40% being singletons. The receptor comes from a human donor in good health. The source material was blood.

The CDR3 DNA is TGTGCCAGTGCCCCGGGGCCGAACACTGAAGCTTTCTTT. Translated: CASAPGPNTEAFF. The chain is built from TRBV2 and TRBJ1-1; D might be TRBD1 (5 bases). The length of the CDR3 is 13 residues. The germline V gene has CDR1 SNHLY and CDR2 FYNNEI. Trimming removed 9 bases from V and 1 base from J, with 12 bases in between. The full variable domain, with the rest looked up from reference TRBV2 and TRBJ1-1, is EPEVTQTPSHQVTQMGQEVILRCVPISNHLYFYWYRQILGQKVEFLVSFYNNEISEKSEIFDDQFSVERPDGSNFTLKIRSTKLEDSAMYFCASAPGPNTEAFFGQGTRLTVV.